The clone carrying this T cell receptor (beta chain) appeared once. Participants came from 20 to 25 US areas, aged roughly 18 to 89 years. Donors in Cohort 3 who had recovered were those with two negative PCRs, healthcare professional clearance, or resolution of their symptoms. The data were produced by immunoSEQ multiplex PCR, yet TCRdb's version contains in-frame clones alone and is incomplete. In the table there are around 150,000 clones, 80% to 85% of which are singletons. This entry is derived from a study of blood T cell repertoires in COVID-19. Study at large: T cells, B-cell-depleted T cells, or PBMCs provided the cDNA or gDNA that served as material.

Sequenced sample: PBMCs or T cells enriched from blood (not recorded which). The receptor was isolated from an older woman who had recovered from COVID-19.

The chain's CDR3 is CASSYLTDTQYF. The CDR3 DNA reads as TGCGCCAGCAGCTATCTCACAGATACGCAGTATTTT. The gene calls are TRBV5-1 and TRBJ2-3; no clear D gene. V was pared by 3 bases and J by 2 bases, with 4 bases between. The CDR3 extends over 12 amino acids. Germline V gene lookup returns CDR1 SGHRS and CDR2 YFSETQ. Looking up the rest from reference TRBV5-1 and TRBJ2-3 gives the full variable domain: KAGVTQTPRYLIKTRGQQVTLSCSPISGHRSVSWYQQTPGQGLQFLFEYFSETQRNKGNFPGRFSGRQFSNSRSEMNVSTLELGDSALYLCASSYLTDTQYFGPGTRLTVL.